Below, 29 T cell receptor beta chains from the same sample are listed, as sequenced in a study of cytomegalovirus exposure and HLA in healthy donors. PCR was performed using 60 Vbeta and 13 Jbeta primers. Sequencing was performed with immunoSEQ multiplex PCR; in TCRdb, only in-frame clones are kept and a portion is missing. The sample lists over 150,000 clones; around 74% were seen once. Sequencing used PBMCs. The receptors were gathered from a man younger than 35 in good health and CMV-seronegative.

The rearrangement uses TRBV18 and TRBJ1-3; the D gene is possibly TRBD1 (5 bases). Per the germline V gene, CDR1 is KGHSH and CDR2 is LQKENI. Trimming pared 2 bases from V and 0 bases from J, leaving 8 bases between. The CDR3 has 15 residues. The CDR3 loop is CASSPGAYSGNTIYF. In DNA form, the CDR3 reads TGTGCCAGCTCACCAGGGGCGTACTCTGGAAACACCATATATTTT.

The J gene is TRBJ2-7, the V gene TRBV28; 7 nucleotides match TRBD1. Germline CDR1 reads MDHEN; CDR2 reads SYDVKM. The CDR3 spans 11 residues. V was pared by 5 bases and J by 11 bases, with 6 bases of the junction left unmatched. The CDR3 loop reads CASSPDRVEYF. The CDR3 DNA is TGTGCCAGCAGTCCCGACAGGGTCGAGTACTTC.

The chain recombines TRBV11-2 with TRBJ2-7; possible D gene TRBD1, 5 bases. CDR1 is SGHAT, CDR2 FQNNGV, per germline. The V end was cut by 0 bases, the J end by 5 bases, with 11 bases between. The CDR3 loop spans 14 amino acids. This chain's CDR3 is CASSLETGYHEQYF. CDR3 bases: TGTGCCAGCAGCTTAGAAACAGGCTACCACGAGCAGTACTTC.

This chain connects TRBV2 to TRBJ2-1, with 12 bases aligning to TRBD2. This CDR3 is built from 14 residues. Germline CDR1 reads SNHLY; CDR2 reads FYNNEI. Trimming removed 6 bases from V and 10 bases from J; junction bases left unmatched: 7. The CDR3 loop is CASRKSLAGGEQFF. The CDR3 DNA is TGTGCCAGCAGAAAGTCGCTAGCGGGAGGGGAGCAGTTCTTC.

The chain is built from TRBV6-5 and TRBJ2-7, with D unresolved. V gave up 6 bases and J gave up 1 base, with 13 bases separating them. The CDR3 sequence is 14 residues long. Germline V gene sequence: CDR1 MNHEY, CDR2 SVGAGI. CDR3 amino acids: CASSIHRRSYEQYF. CDR3 DNA: TGTGCCAGCAGCATCCACCGGAGATCCTACGAGCAGTACTTC.

The chain recombines TRBV28 with TRBJ1-5, with D maybe TRBD1 (6 bases). Trimming removed 5 bases at V and 6 bases at J, with 8 bases between. The CDR3 is 12 residues long. Germline V CDR1 and CDR2: MDHEN, SYDVKM. The DNA for the CDR3 is TGTGCCAGCAGTCTACAGGGTCAGCCCCAGCATTTT. It encodes CASSLQGQPQHF.

Here the CDR3 reads CASSLTGYGNTEAFF. CDR3 DNA: TGTGCCAGCAGCTTAACAGGGTATGGGAACACTGAAGCTTTCTTT. The chain links TRBV7-2 to TRBJ1-1; a weak D match, TRBD1 (6 bases). Trimming took 2 bases from V and 1 from J, leaving 11 bases between them. CDR1 and CDR2 from the germline V gene are SGHTA and FQGNSA. This CDR3 is built from 15 residues.

V gene TRBV28 combines with J gene TRBJ1-5, with D tentatively TRBD1 (5 bases). The germline V gene has CDR1 MDHEN and CDR2 SYDVKM. The CDR3 spans 13 residues. Trimming left V 6 bases short and J 4 bases short, with 10 bases between. The CDR3 DNA reads as TGTGCCAGCAGGGAACAGGAAAATCAGCCCCAGCATTTT. Translated: CASREQENQPQHF.

V usage is TRBV5-1 and J usage is TRBJ2-3; 7 nucleotides line up with TRBD1. Germline V lookup: CDR1 SGHRS, CDR2 YFSETQ. V lost 4 bases and J lost 3; bases outside the gene matches: 8. The CDR3 has 15 residues. This CDR3 reads CASSTRGSWTDTQYF. In nucleotides, the CDR3 is TGCGCCAGCAGCACCAGGGGGTCGTGGACAGATACGCAGTATTTT.

The chain recombines TRBV6-1 with TRBJ1-3; D gene unclear. The germline V and J ends were trimmed by 8 bases and 8 bases, with 19 bases remaining between them. The CDR3 consists of 14 residues. In germline, CDR1 is MNHNS, CDR2 SASEGT. The CDR3 here is CASEGRALGDTIYF. CDR3 DNA sequence: TGTGCCAGCGAGGGCCGGGCTCTAGGTGACACCATATATTTT.

The chain carries TRBV19 and TRBJ1-4, with D unresolved. The germline V and J ends were trimmed by 7 bases and 8 bases, with 23 bases remaining between them. The CDR3 runs to 16 residues. From germline, CDR1 is LNHDA and CDR2 SQIVND (reference sequence). The CDR3 loop reads CASMMTSQILVEKLFF. The DNA for the CDR3 is TGTGCCAGTATGATGACAAGCCAGATCCTTGTAGAAAAACTGTTTTTT.

This clone is a singleton in its sample. The chain is built from TRBV7-6 and TRBJ2-1; the D is unclear. This CDR3 contains 12 residues. V gave up 6 bases and J gave up 2 bases, with 5 bases separating them. Germline values: CDR1 SGHVS, CDR2 FNYEAQ. CDR3 loop: CASRGAYNEQFF. Here the CDR3 DNA reads TGTGCCAGCAGAGGAGCCTACAATGAGCAGTTCTTC.

This clone has ten or more counts. The chain links TRBV25-1 to TRBJ2-3; TRBD1 matches 9 bases. The CDR3 extends over 14 amino acids. In germline, CDR1 is MGHDK, CDR2 SYGVNS. Trimming cost V 10 bases and J 3 bases; bases outside gene matches: 8. Here the CDR3 reads CATGQGSITDTQYF. In DNA form, the CDR3 reads TGTGCCACCGGACAGGGGAGTATAACAGATACGCAGTATTTT. Full variable domain (remainder filled in from reference TRBV25-1 and TRBJ2-3): EADIYQTPRYLVIGTGKKITLECSQTMGHDKMYWYQQDPGMELHLIHYSYGVNSTEKGDLSSESTVSRIRTEHFPLTLESARPSHTSQYLCATGQGSITDTQYFGPGTRLTVL.

This clone was found a few times. V gene TRBV19 combines with J gene TRBJ2-2, with 8 bases matching TRBD1. The J segment lost 4 bases and the V segment lost 10 bases, leaving 8 bases of the junction unmatched. The CDR3 has 14 amino acids. Germline V gene sequence: CDR1 LNHDA, CDR2 SQIVND (reference sequence). As DNA, the CDR3 is TGTGCCACCTCCGGGACAGGATCCACCGGGGAGCTGTTTTTT. Amino acid sequence: CATSGTGSTGELFF.

V gene TRBV7-2 combines with J gene TRBJ1-1; D is ambiguous. CDR1 and CDR2 from the germline V gene are SGHTA and FQGNSA. This CDR3 region has 14 residues. V lost 6 bases, J lost 1 base, and 12 bases lay in between. CDR3 region: CASRRPTGNTEAFF. CDR3 sequence (DNA): TGTGCCAGCAGGCGTCCCACGGGGAACACTGAAGCTTTCTTT. The whole variable domain, remainder taken from reference TRBV7-2 and TRBJ1-1, is GAGVSQSPSNKVTEKGKDVELRCDPISGHTALYWYRQSLGQGLEFLIYFQGNSAPDKSGLPSDRFSAERTGGSVSTLTIQRTQQEDSAVYLCASRRPTGNTEAFFGQGTRLTVV.

The chain joins TRBV7-9 to TRBJ2-3, with D possibly matching TRBD2 (7 bases). The V and J ends lost 5 bases and 4 bases respectively, with 16 bases between them. This CDR3 is 15 amino acids long. CDR1 is SEHNR, CDR2 FQNEAQ, per germline (reference sequence). The chain's CDR3 is CASSPTGGRSDTQYF. CDR3 coding DNA: TGTGCCAGCAGCCCGACGGGGGGCCGATCAGATACGCAGTATTTT.

The V gene is TRBV7-2, the J gene TRBJ1-4; D is unclear. CDR1 is SGHTA and CDR2 is FQGNSA in the germline V gene. The V gene lost 5 bases and the J gene lost 4 bases, with 11 bases spanning the gap. CDR3 length: 14 residues. The CDR3 DNA sequence: TGTGCCAGCAGCCTTGGACTGCTTAATGAAAAACTGTTTTTT. Protein sequence: CASSLGLLNEKLFF.

The chain carries TRBV5-4 and TRBJ2-7, with 8 bases lining up with TRBD1. CDR1 and CDR2 (germline): SGHNT, YYREEE (reference sequence). V lost 4 bases and J lost 6; bases outside the gene matches: 12. There are 15 residues in the CDR3. The CDR3 nucleotides read TGTGCCAGCAGCCTTTCTTCGACAGGGGCAGGCGAGCAGTACTTC. Translation gives CASSLSSTGAGEQYF.

V usage is TRBV5-1 and J usage is TRBJ1-5; D uncertain. The CDR3 totals 15 residues. CDR1 and CDR2 from the germline V gene are SGHRS and YFSETQ. Trimming took off 2 bases at V and 1 base at J, with 10 bases between the two ends. CDR3 sequence reads: CASSLEGLSNQPQHF. The CDR3 nucleotides read TGCGCCAGCAGCTTAGAGGGTTTGAGCAATCAGCCCCAGCATTTT.

The chain joins TRBV7-2 to TRBJ2-1, with D possibly TRBD2 on 6 matching bases. In germline, CDR1 is SGHTA, CDR2 FQGNSA. The CDR3 runs 12 residues. Deletions cut 3 bases from V and 9 bases from J, with 9 bases between. The CDR3 protein is CASSFGGTEQFF. In DNA, the CDR3 is TGTGCCAGCAGCTTTGGGGGGACTGAGCAGTTCTTC.

A few counts support this clone. The rearrangement joins TRBV28 to TRBJ2-7; D possibly corresponds to TRBD2 (5 bases). Germline CDR1 and CDR2: MDHEN and SYDVKM. This CDR3 is built from 15 residues. V gave up 3 bases and J gave up 3 bases, with 15 bases separating them. CDR3 protein: CASSFVSGTNYEQYF. The CDR3 DNA sequence: TGTGCCAGCAGTTTTGTCTCGGGAACCAACTACGAGCAGTACTTC.

The table lists this clone with a count of one. The chain carries TRBV11-2 and TRBJ1-1; 7 nucleotides match TRBD1. The J segment lost 1 base and the V segment lost 1 base, leaving 9 bases of the junction unmatched. CDR1 and CDR2 from the germline V gene are SGHAT and FQNNGV. This CDR3 comprises 17 residues. Written as DNA, the CDR3 is TGTGCCAGCAGCTTAGGGTGGGCAGGGGGGAGGAACACTGAAGCTTTCTTT. It is translated as CASSLGWAGGRNTEAFF.

As regards this clone: This CDR3 is also generated by other DNA sequences in the sample. This chain connects TRBV5-4 to TRBJ1-1; D is possibly TRBD1 (6 bases). The V and J ends lost 1 base and 3 bases respectively, with 7 bases between them. The CDR3 consists of 13 residues. Germline assignment: CDR1 SGHNT and CDR2 YYREEE (reference sequence). The CDR3 nucleotides read TGTGCCAGCAGCTTGAACAGGGACACTGAAGCTTTCTTT. It encodes CASSLNRDTEAFF.

Note on this clone: A junction boundary mismatches the germline segment, possibly from a read error. The chain carries TRBV7-9 and TRBJ1-1; 9 bases map to TRBD1. The CDR3 covers 16 residues. CDR1 is SEHNR and CDR2 is FQNEAQ in the germline V gene (reference sequence). The DNA for the CDR3 is TGTTCCAGCAGCCCCCAAGCGACAGGGGGAAACACTGAAGCTTTCTTT. It is translated as CSSSPQATGGNTEAFF.

V gene TRBV7-9 combines with J gene TRBJ2-1; 7 bases fit TRBD1. This CDR3 region has 15 residues. The V gene end was trimmed by 4 bases and the J gene end by 7 bases; junction bases not matched to a gene: 10. The germline CDR1 and CDR2 sequences are SEHNR and FQNEAQ (reference sequence). In nucleotides, the CDR3 is TGTGCCAGCAGCTCCCGGCGCCAGGGGGAGAATGAGCAGTTCTTC. It translates to CASSSRRQGENEQFF.

The chain links TRBV19 to TRBJ2-7, with D perhaps TRBD1 (6 bases). The CDR3 spans 14 residues. Germline CDR1 and CDR2: LNHDA and SQIVND (reference sequence). Trimming left V 4 bases short and J 9 bases short, with 19 bases between. The DNA for the CDR3 is TGTGCCAGTAGTAGAACAGGGTCCTTGTGGGGGCAGTACTTC. This translates into CASSRTGSLWGQYF.

The chain is built from TRBV7-2 and TRBJ1-4, with a tentative D call TRBD1 (5 bases). V was shortened by 6 bases and J by 10 bases, with 21 bases between the two germline ends. Germline CDR1 is SGHTA and CDR2 is FQGNSA. The CDR3 has 15 amino acids. The DNA of the CDR3 is TGTGCCAGCAGTCCCCGGGGGGGGACTCTGGGAAAACTGTTTTTT. Its protein product is CASSPRGGTLGKLFF.

The CDR3 protein is CASSLAALETQYF. DNA for the CDR3: TGTGCCAGCAGTCTAGCGGCTCTAGAGACCCAGTACTTC. The V gene is TRBV7-6, the J gene TRBJ2-5, with 7 bases matching TRBD2. J gave up 4 bases and V 6 bases, and 5 bases lay outside the gene matches. The CDR3 loop spans 13 amino acids. Germline CDR1 reads SGHVS; CDR2 reads FNYEAQ.

The chain recombines TRBV11-2 with TRBJ2-1; TRBD2 might be the D (6 bases). Germline CDR1 and CDR2: SGHAT and FQNNGV. The V and J ends lost 5 bases and 0 bases respectively, with 11 bases between them. The CDR3 runs 15 residues. This chain's CDR3 is CASSQGGNSYNEQFF. CDR3 nucleotides: TGTGCCAGCAGCCAAGGAGGGAACTCCTACAATGAGCAGTTCTTC.